Each of the 5 T cell receptor beta chains below was sequenced from the same sample in a study of blood T cell repertoires in COVID-19. Sequencing was performed with immunoSEQ multiplex PCR; in TCRdb, only in-frame clones are kept and a portion is missing. This repertoire shows over 350,000 clones, approximately 91% found once; its top ten account for around 0.94%. The sample comprised PBMCs or T cells enriched from blood (not recorded which). The origin of the receptors is a middle-aged woman who had been exposed to COVID-19.

The chain carries TRBV11-2 and TRBJ1-4, with D unclear. The V end was cut by 4 bases, the J end by 1 base, with 16 bases between. The CDR3 length is 17 residues. In germline, CDR1 is SGHAT, CDR2 FQNNGV. The CDR3 reads CASSSFLRARTNEKLFF. The CDR3, as DNA: TGTGCCAGCAGCTCATTCCTGCGGGCTAGAACTAATGAAAAACTGTTTTTT. Drawing the rest from reference TRBV11-2 and TRBJ1-4, the complete variable domain is EAGVAQSPRYKIIEKRQSVAFWCNPISGHATLYWYQQILGQGPKLLIQFQNNGVVDDSQLPKDRFSAERLKGVDSTLKIQPAKLEDSAVYLCASSSFLRARTNEKLFFGSGTQLSVL.

The V gene is TRBV11-3, the J gene TRBJ1-1; D remains unclear. CDR1 and CDR2 (germline): SGHNT, YENEEA. Trimming took off 1 base at V and 5 bases at J, with 8 bases between the two ends. The CDR3 has 13 amino acids. As DNA, the CDR3 is TGTGCCAGCAGCTTAGCCCAGTGGACTGAAGCTTTCTTT. Encoded protein: CASSLAQWTEAFF.

V usage is TRBV5-1 and J usage is TRBJ2-1; D remains ambiguous. CDR3 length equals 14 residues. Between the trimmed V and J ends, which lost 0 bases and 6 bases, there was a span of 10 bases. In germline, CDR1 is SGHRS, CDR2 YFSETQ. The CDR3 DNA is TGCGCCAGCAGCTTGGGCCTAGGTGGCAATGAGCAGTTCTTC. Translation: CASSLGLGGNEQFF.

A single count supports this clone. The chain uses TRBV7-3 and TRBJ2-3; D gene unclear. The CDR3 runs to 13 residues. CDR1 is SGHTA, CDR2 FQGTGA, per germline. With 5 bases removed from V and 1 base from J, the gap between germline ends came to 7 bases. DNA of the CDR3: TGTGCCAGCAGCCTCACGGGCACAGATACGCAGTATTTT. It specifies CASSLTGTDTQYF.

This sequence joins TRBV5-1 and TRBJ1-4; 9 bases agree with TRBD1. Unmatched junction bases numbered 15, after V lost 4 bases and J lost 8 bases. There are 17 residues in the CDR3. Germline CDR1 and CDR2: SGHRS and YFSETQ. Here the CDR3 reads CASSPVSFATGGEKLFF. CDR3 bases: TGCGCCAGCAGCCCCGTTTCTTTTGCGACAGGGGGAGAAAAACTGTTTTTT.